This paragraph reports one T cell receptor (beta chain). This record comes from a study of blood T cell repertoires in COVID-19. Background on the study: Sample material is recorded as cDNA or gDNA derived from T cells, B-cell-depleted T cells, or PBMCs.

Seattle's cohort entered during active infection and was followed longitudinally. Libraries were prepared by immunoSEQ multiplex PCR; TCRdb keeps only in-frame clonotypes and omits some of them. This repertoire shows fewer than 300,000 clones, approximately 85% found once; its top ten account for roughly 0.94%. CDR3 length equals 12 residues. V lost 8 bases and J lost 6, with 14 bases in between. Germline lookup yields CDR1 SNHLY and CDR2 FYNNEI. This chain joins TRBV2 and TRBJ2-7, with a weak D call TRBD1 (6 bases). The receptor was derived from a human donor with COVID-19, enrolled during active disease. The donor label of this sample is uncertain. The sequenced sample consisted of peripheral blood. The CDR3, as DNA: TGTGCCAGCGTCGACCCAGGGGTCGAGCAGTACTTC. Translation: CASVDPGVEQYF.